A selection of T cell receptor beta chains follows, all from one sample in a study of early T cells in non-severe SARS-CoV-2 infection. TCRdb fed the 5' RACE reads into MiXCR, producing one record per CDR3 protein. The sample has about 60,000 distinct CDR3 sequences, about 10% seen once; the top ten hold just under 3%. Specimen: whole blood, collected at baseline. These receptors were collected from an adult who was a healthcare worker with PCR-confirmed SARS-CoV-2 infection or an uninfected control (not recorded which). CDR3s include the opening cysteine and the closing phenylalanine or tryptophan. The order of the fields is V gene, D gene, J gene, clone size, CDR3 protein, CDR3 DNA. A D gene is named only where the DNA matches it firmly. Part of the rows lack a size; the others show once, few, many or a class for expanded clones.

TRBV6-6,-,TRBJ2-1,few,CASSSEGYRDEQFF,TGTGCCAGCAGTTCGGAGGGGTATCGGGATGAGCAGTTCTTC
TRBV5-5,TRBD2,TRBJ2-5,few,CASSLVWLAGARSQETQYF,TGTGCCAGCAGCTTGGTTTGGCTAGCGGGGGCAAGATCCCAAGAGACCCAGTACTTC
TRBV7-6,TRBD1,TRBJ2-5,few,CASSRTGPQETQYF,TGTGCCAGCAGCAGGACAGGCCCCCAAGAGACCCAGTACTTC
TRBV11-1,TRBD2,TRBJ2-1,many,CASSLHSGGSLNEQFF,TGTGCCAGCAGCCTACATAGCGGGGGGTCCCTCAATGAGCAGTTCTTC
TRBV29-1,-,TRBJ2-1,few,CSVGHNEQFF,TGCAGCGTTGGCCACAATGAGCAGTTCTTC
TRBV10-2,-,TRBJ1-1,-,CASSLARDTEAFF,TGCGCCAGCAGTTTGGCCCGGGACACTGAAGCTTTCTTT
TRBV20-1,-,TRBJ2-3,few,CSAPTSGTDTQYF,TGCAGTGCACCCACCTCGGGCACTGATACGCAGTATTTT
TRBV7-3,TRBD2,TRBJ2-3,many,CASSLLAARTDTQYF,TGTGCCAGCAGCTTACTAGCGGCGCGCACAGATACGCAGTATTTT
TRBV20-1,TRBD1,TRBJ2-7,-,CSARGDRDYEQYF,TGCAGTGCTAGGGGCGACAGGGACTACGAGCAGTACTTC
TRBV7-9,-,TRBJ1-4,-,CASSLAQGTSNEKLFF,TGTGCCAGCAGCTTAGCGCAAGGGACCTCCAATGAAAAACTGTTTTTT
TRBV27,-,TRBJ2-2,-,CATRAGQTPGELFF,TGTGCCACCCGTGCAGGGCAAACACCCGGGGAGCTGTTTTTT
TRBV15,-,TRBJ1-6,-,CATSREASIIYNSPLHF,TGTGCCACCAGCAGAGAGGCCTCAATCATCTATAATTCACCCCTCCACTTT
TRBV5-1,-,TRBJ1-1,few,CASSLVGEGTEAFF,TGCGCCAGCAGCTTGGTTGGGGAGGGCACTGAAGCTTTCTTT
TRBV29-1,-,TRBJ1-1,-,CSVEGQRADTEAFF,TGCAGCGTTGAAGGACAGAGGGCGGACACTGAAGCTTTCTTT
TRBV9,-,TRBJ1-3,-,CASSLRPDSPSGNTIYF,TGTGCCAGCAGCCTCCGGCCGGACAGTCCTTCTGGAAACACCATATATTTT
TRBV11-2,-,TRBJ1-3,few,CASSFPRGARSGNTIYF,TGTGCCAGCAGCTTCCCCCGGGGGGCGCGCTCTGGAAACACCATATATTTT
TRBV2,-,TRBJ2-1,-,CASKLRVSYNEQFF,TGTGCCAGCAAGTTGAGGGTCTCCTACAATGAGCAGTTCTTC
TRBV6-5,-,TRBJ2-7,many,CASSYAADHYEQYF,TGTGCCAGCAGTTACGCAGCGGACCACTACGAGCAGTACTTC
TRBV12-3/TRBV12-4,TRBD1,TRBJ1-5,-,CASSLGTGSQPQHF,TGTGCCAGCAGTTTGGGGACAGGGTCCCAGCCCCAGCATTTT
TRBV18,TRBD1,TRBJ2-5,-,CASSQAMGQGLETQYF,TGTGCCAGCTCACAAGCTATGGGACAGGGCCTTGAGACCCAGTACTTC
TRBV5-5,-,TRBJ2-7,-,CASSPGLVGYEQYF,TGTGCCAGCAGCCCGGGATTAGTTGGCTACGAGCAGTACTTC
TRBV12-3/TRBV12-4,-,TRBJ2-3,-,CASRGWDPGTDTQYF,TGTGCCAGCAGGGGGTGGGATCCGGGCACAGATACGCAGTATTTT
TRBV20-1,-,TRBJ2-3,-,CSASPSTDTQYF,TGCAGTGCTAGTCCCAGTACAGATACGCAGTATTTT